Below are 30 T cell receptor beta chains sequenced from a single sample in a study of blood T cell repertoires in COVID-19. The data were produced by immunoSEQ multiplex PCR, yet TCRdb's version contains in-frame clones alone and is incomplete. The sample has 13,000 to 15,000 clones, just under 90% seen once; the top ten hold around 30%. Sample: peripheral blood. Source of these receptors: a human donor in a cohort sampled during active COVID-19.

V usage is TRBV7-6 and J usage is TRBJ2-7, with 8 bases that match TRBD2. J was trimmed by 5 bases and V by 1 base; bases with no gene match: 7. CDR3 length: 15 residues. Germline lookup yields CDR1 SGHVS and CDR2 FNYEAQ. The DNA for the CDR3 is TGTGCCAGCAGCTTAGAATGGGGACTAGAGAACGAGCAGTACTTC. Encoded protein: CASSLEWGLENEQYF.

The chain couples TRBV3-1 (or the pseudogene TRBV3-2) to TRBJ2-1; TRBD2 might be the D (6 bases). Trimming removed 1 base from V and 8 bases from J, with 12 bases in between. The CDR3 has 14 amino acids. Germline V gives CDR1 LGHDT, CDR2 YNNKEL (reference sequence). CDR3 in amino acids: CASSQVRGSDEQFF. CDR3 DNA: TGTGCCAGCAGCCAAGTTCGGGGGAGCGATGAGCAGTTCTTC.

V and J are TRBV9 and TRBJ2-7, with 9 bases fitting TRBD1. V lost 4 bases, J lost 5 bases, and 10 bases stayed unmatched. The CDR3 spans 15 residues. Germline CDR1 reads SGDLS; CDR2 reads YYNGEE. The CDR3 DNA is TGTGCCAGCAGCATCCGGGACAGGGTAATCAACGAGCAGTACTTC. It specifies CASSIRDRVINEQYF.

The chain employs TRBV24-1 and TRBJ2-3, with 9 nucleotides matching TRBD1. The trim removed 1 base at V and 3 bases at J, leaving 4 bases unmatched. CDR3 length: 16 amino acids. Germline V gene lookup returns CDR1 KGHDR and CDR2 SFDVKD. The CDR3 DNA is TGTGCCACCAGTGATTTACTAGACAGGGGGACAGATACGCAGTATTTT. Its translation: CATSDLLDRGTDTQYF.

The chain employs TRBV5-1 and TRBJ1-3, with 8 bases identical to TRBD1. V dropped 1 base and J dropped 5; count of bases not matched to a gene: 8. CDR3 size: 16 residues. In germline, CDR1 is SGHRS, CDR2 YFSETQ. The CDR3 is CASSLSFSGGRNTIYF. The DNA of the CDR3 is TGCGCCAGCAGCTTGTCTTTCTCAGGGGGCCGAAACACCATATATTTT.

The chain uses TRBV9 and TRBJ1-5; D not certain. V lost 0 bases, J lost 6 bases, and 7 bases lay in between. The CDR3 runs 13 residues. Germline assignment: CDR1 SGDLS and CDR2 YYNGEE. The CDR3, as DNA: TGTGCCAGCAGCGTAGGGGCCCTTCAGCCCCAGCATTTT. It translates to CASSVGALQPQHF.

This chain joins TRBV12-5 and TRBJ1-2; D is unclear. Germline values: CDR1 LGHNT, CDR2 FRNRAP. Trimming took 1 base from V and 7 from J, leaving 4 bases between them. The CDR3 has 11 residues. The CDR3 DNA sequence: TGTGCTAGTGGTTTGGGACTTGGCTACACCTTC. Amino acid sequence: CASGLGLGYTF.

Worth noting for this clone: A junction end diverges from the germline sequence, so it may reflect a read error. V gene TRBV14 combines with J gene TRBJ2-5; 7 nucleotides align to TRBD1. CDR3 length: 16 residues. Germline V lookup: CDR1 SGHDN, CDR2 FVKESK. In DNA form, the CDR3 reads TGTGCCAACAGCCAAAACCAGGGACAGTACCAAGAGACCCAGTACTTC. It translates to CANSQNQGQYQETQYF.

The CDR3, as DNA: TGTGCCAGCAAGGAGCGGGAGGGCCTAGAGCAGTACTTC. Translation gives CASKEREGLEQYF. The rearrangement joins TRBV6-5 to TRBJ2-7; 10 bases line up with TRBD2. The V gene's germline CDR1 is MNHEY and CDR2 SVGAGI. J gave up 7 bases and V 7 bases, and 7 bases lay outside the gene matches. CDR3 length: 13 residues.

This clone is medium-sized within its sample. The chain employs TRBV4-2 and TRBJ2-2, with 8 positions matching TRBD2. The germline gives CDR1 LGHNA, CDR2 YNFKEQ. This CDR3 comprises 17 residues. V lost 0 bases to trimming and J lost 3 bases; unmatched junction nucleotides: 6. The CDR3 region is CASSQDKSGSYTGELFF. In nucleotides, the CDR3 is TGTGCCAGCAGCCAAGATAAAAGCGGGAGTTACACCGGGGAGCTGTTTTTT.

The chain carries TRBV3-1 (or the pseudogene TRBV3-2) and TRBJ2-4; 8 bases are a match to TRBD2. Per germline, CDR1 LGHDT and CDR2 YNNKEL (reference sequence). The CDR3 totals 17 residues. V shed 3 bases and J 0 bases; nucleotides not matched to a gene: 7. In DNA form, the CDR3 reads TGTGCCAGCAGCCACCTCCGGGGGGGGGTAGCCAAAAACATTCAGTACTTC. It specifies CASSHLRGGVAKNIQYF.

The chain joins TRBV19 to TRBJ1-2; D remains unclear. CDR1 and CDR2 from the germline V gene are LNHDA and SQIVND (reference sequence). V was shortened by 3 bases and J by 6 bases, with 8 bases between the two germline ends. The CDR3 has 12 residues. CDR3 bases: TGTGCCAGTAGTATCCAGACTGATGGCTACACCTTC. Encoded protein: CASSIQTDGYTF.

CDR3 sequence reads: CAISLDRNTEAFF. The CDR3, as DNA: TGTGCCATCAGTCTTGACAGGAACACTGAAGCTTTCTTT. The rearrangement uses TRBV10-3 and TRBJ1-1; TRBD1 might be the D (5 bases). Germline CDR1 ENHRY, CDR2 SYGVKD. The CDR3 has 13 amino acids. V was clipped by 5 bases and J by 1 base, with 8 bases between them.

The chain joins TRBV28 to TRBJ1-2, with no clear D. CDR3 length: 12 residues. V was pared by 7 bases and J by 8 bases, with 14 bases between. Germline CDR1 is MDHEN and CDR2 is SYDVKM. CDR3 DNA: TGTGCCAGCAACCGGGGAGCTAACGGCTACACCTTC. This gives the protein CASNRGANGYTF.

The genes are TRBV5-1 and TRBJ2-1, with 7 nucleotides matching TRBD1. The length of the CDR3 is 15 residues. Germline V gene data show CDR1 as SGHRS and CDR2 as YFSETQ. Trimming took 3 bases from V and 0 from J; bases not matched to a gene: 3. The chain's CDR3 is CASSWDRDSYNEQFF. Here the CDR3 DNA reads TGCGCCAGCAGCTGGGACAGAGACTCCTACAATGAGCAGTTCTTC.

This clone is a singleton in its sample. CDR3 amino acids: CASSQELAVYNEQFF. The CDR3, as DNA: TGCGCCAGCAGCCAAGAACTAGCGGTCTACAATGAGCAGTTCTTC. The chain uses TRBV4-1 and TRBJ2-1; the match to TRBD2 covers 8 bases. CDR3 length: 15 amino acids. The germline V gene has CDR1 MGHRA and CDR2 YSYEKL. The V and J ends lost 0 bases and 3 bases, in that order; junction bases with no gene match: 1.

This chain uses TRBV24-1 with TRBJ2-1, with TRBD1 matching 10 bases. CDR1 is KGHDR, CDR2 SFDVKD, per germline. This CDR3 spans 16 amino acids. The trim removed 1 base at V and 3 bases at J, leaving 2 bases unmatched. The CDR3 DNA sequence: TGTGCCACCAGTGATTTCGGACAGGGGGTCTACAATGAGCAGTTCTTC. Translation gives CATSDFGQGVYNEQFF.

The chain recombines TRBV24-1 with TRBJ2-1; D is perhaps TRBD1 (5 bases). V lost 5 bases to trimming and J lost 5 bases, with 9 bases between them. Germline V gene sequence: CDR1 KGHDR, CDR2 SFDVKD. The CDR3 is made up of 13 amino acids. The CDR3 region has the DNA TGTGCCACCAGTGCCCTCAGGGACAATGAGCAGTTCTTC. Its translation is CATSALRDNEQFF.

J is TRBJ2-1 and V is TRBV11-3, with D perhaps matching TRBD1 (5 bases). Germline CDR1 SGHNT, CDR2 YENEEA. Between the trimmed V and J ends, which lost 5 bases and 2 bases, there was a span of 10 bases. This CDR3 is built from 14 residues. CDR3 in amino acids: CASSISDTYNEQFF. CDR3 coding DNA: TGTGCCAGCAGCATATCGGACACCTACAATGAGCAGTTCTTC.

V and J are TRBV7-9 and TRBJ2-7; a possible D gene is TRBD1 (6 bases). This CDR3 spans 15 amino acids. Looked up from germline, CDR1 is SEHNR and CDR2 is FQNEAQ (reference sequence). The V end was cut by 0 bases, the J end by 7 bases, with 16 bases between. The CDR3 loop reads CASSLAPDRPGEQYF. For the CDR3, the DNA is TGTGCCAGCAGCTTAGCCCCAGACAGGCCTGGGGAGCAGTACTTC.

V is TRBV4-3 and J is TRBJ1-2; no clear D. This CDR3 region has 14 residues. V was cut by 3 bases and J by 7 bases, with 15 bases left in between. Germline V gene data show CDR1 as LGHNA and CDR2 as YSLEER. In DNA, the CDR3 is TGCGCCAGCAGCCATGACACCGGCGTGGGTGGCTACACCTTC. Protein product: CASSHDTGVGGYTF.

The chain combines TRBV5-6 with TRBJ1-3; D may be TRBD1 (6 bases). The CDR3 contains 15 residues. The V gene's germline CDR1 is SGHDT and CDR2 YYEEEE. Trimming took off 4 bases at V and 0 bases at J, with 11 bases between the two ends. The CDR3 DNA follows: TGTGCCAGCAGCACCCTGACAGGCTCTGGAAACACCATATATTTT. Translating it yields CASSTLTGSGNTIYF. Drawing the rest from reference TRBV5-6 and TRBJ1-3, the complete variable domain is DAGVTQSPTHLIKTRGQQVTLRCSPKSGHDTVSWYQQALGQGPQFIFQYYEEEERQRGNFPDRFSGHQFPNYSSELNVNALLLGDSALYLCASSTLTGSGNTIYFGEGSWLTVV.

This chain uses TRBV4-2 with TRBJ2-7; D is unclear. There are 15 residues in the CDR3. Per germline, CDR1 LGHNA and CDR2 YNFKEQ. V was pared by 0 bases and J by 3 bases, with 12 bases between. Here the CDR3 reads CASSQEFSVRYEQYF. Written as DNA, the CDR3 is TGTGCCAGCAGCCAAGAGTTCTCGGTGCGCTACGAGCAGTACTTC.

The gene calls are TRBV7-9 and TRBJ2-3; perhaps TRBD2 as D (5 bases). The CDR3 is made up of 15 amino acids. Trimming shortened V by 4 bases and J by 2 bases, and 13 bases separated the two germline ends. Germline V CDR1 and CDR2: SEHNR, FQNEAQ (reference sequence). In nucleotides, the CDR3 is TGTGCCAGCAGCTCCCCGGACTTTTACACAGATACGCAGTATTTT. Its protein product is CASSSPDFYTDTQYF. Combining the CDR3 with reference TRBV7-9 and TRBJ2-3 gives the whole variable domain DTGVSQNPRHKITKRGQNVTFRCDPISEHNRLYWYRQTLGQGPEFLTYFQNEAQLEKSRLLSDRFSAERPKGSFSTLEIQRTEQGDSAMYLCASSSPDFYTDTQYFGPGTRLTVL.

The chain couples TRBV5-1 to TRBJ2-1; no definite D call. V dropped 4 bases and J dropped 9 bases, with 8 bases sitting between them. The germline V gene encodes CDR1 SGHRS and CDR2 YFSETQ. This CDR3 region has 11 residues. The CDR3 is CASSLQREQFF. DNA for the CDR3: TGCGCCAGCAGCCTCCAGCGTGAGCAGTTCTTC.

CDR3 DNA sequence: TGTGCCAGCAGCTCGAAAGGACAGGGGAAGGAAAAACTGTTTTTT. Translated, it gives CASSSKGQGKEKLFF. The gene calls are TRBV7-9 and TRBJ1-4, with 9 bases fitting TRBD1. CDR1 and CDR2 from the germline V gene are SEHNR and FQNEAQ (reference sequence). Trimming removed 4 bases from V and 8 bases from J; junction bases left unmatched: 8. The CDR3 has 15 residues.

The chain employs TRBV3-1 (or the pseudogene TRBV3-2) and TRBJ2-2; 7 bases are a match to TRBD1. The CDR3 length is 13 residues. V lost 2 bases, J lost 6 bases, and 0 bases stayed unmatched. CDR1 and CDR2 from the germline V gene are LGHDT and YNNKEL (reference sequence). Written as DNA, the CDR3 is TGTGCCAGCAGCCAACAGGGGGCCGGGGAGCTGTTTTTT. It encodes CASSQQGAGELFF.

DNA for the CDR3: TGTGCCAGCTCACCCCGCGGGGGCGCGAACACCGGGGAGCTGTTTTTT. Encoded protein: CASSPRGGANTGELFF. This rearrangement joins TRBV18 to TRBJ2-2; D possibly corresponds to TRBD2 (7 bases). CDR1 and CDR2 from the germline V gene are KGHSH and LQKENI. The V end was cut by 3 bases, the J end by 0 bases, with 11 bases between. This CDR3 contains 16 residues. Full variable domain (remainder filled in from reference TRBV18 and TRBJ2-2): NAGVMQNPRHLVRRRGQEARLRCSPMKGHSHVYWYRQLPEEGLKFMVYLQKENIIDESGMPKERFSAEFPKEGPSILRIQQVVRGDSAAYFCASSPRGGANTGELFFGEGSRLTVL.

The genes are TRBV6-5 and TRBJ1-1; D is unresolved. The V gene lost 6 bases and the J gene lost 2 bases, with 16 bases spanning the gap. CDR1 and CDR2 (germline): MNHEY, SVGAGI. The CDR3 runs to 15 residues. The CDR3: CASRPRPQLNTEAFF. DNA of the CDR3: TGTGCCAGCAGGCCGCGGCCCCAGCTAAACACTGAAGCTTTCTTT.

This clone showed up just a few times. This chain uses TRBV28 with TRBJ1-5, with TRBD1 matching over 8 bases. The CDR3 has 16 residues. Germline V CDR1 and CDR2: MDHEN, SYDVKM. V lost 4 bases, J lost 2 bases, and 7 bases stayed unmatched. The CDR3 sequence: CASSYLGQDGNQPQHF. CDR3 nucleotide sequence: TGTGCCAGCAGTTATCTGGGACAGGACGGCAATCAGCCCCAGCATTTT.